A selection of T cell receptor beta chains follows, all from one sample in a study of control samples from healthy donors and cancer patients. Libraries were prepared by immunoSEQ multiplex PCR; TCRdb keeps only in-frame clonotypes and omits some of them. The sample lists roughly 120,000 clones, roughly 92% occurring once. Sample: blood. The source of these receptors is a woman aged 18-29 years in good health. Each CDR3 is given with its conserved first and last residue. Each record gives: J gene, clone size, D gene, V gene, CDR3 protein, CDR3 DNA. D genes are given only for firm matches. The size entry is marked missing in some rows and otherwise reads once, few, many or a size class.

>TRBJ2-1|.|TRBD1|TRBV18
CASLHRDRGVNEQFF
TGTGCCAGCCTGCACCGGGACAGGGGAGTCAATGAGCAGTTCTTC
>TRBJ2-3|.|TRBD2|TRBV25-1
CPSGQPDTQYF
TGTCCTAGCGGGCAACCAGATACGCAGTATTTT
>TRBJ1-2|once|TRBD1|TRBV7-2
CASSQQGARYGYTF
TGTGCCAGCAGCCAACAGGGGGCTCGGTATGGCTACACCTTC
>TRBJ2-2|.|.|TRBV5-1
CASSLQGYTGELFF
TGCGCCAGCAGCTTGCAGGGGTACACCGGGGAGCTGTTTTTT
>TRBJ1-1|.|.|TRBV6-5
CASSVATGNTEAFF
TGTGCCAGCAGCGTGGCAACGGGGAACACTGAAGCTTTCTTT
>TRBJ2-1|.|TRBD2|TRBV6-2/TRBV6-3
CASSYPGRVGYNEQFF
TGTGCCAGCAGTTACCCGGGGAGGGTAGGGTACAATGAGCAGTTCTTC
>TRBJ2-3|.|.|TRBV7-6
CASSLSGSSTDTQYF
TGTGCCAGCAGCCTTAGCGGTTCTAGCACAGATACGCAGTATTTT
>TRBJ1-1|.|.|TRBV18
CASSGGFEAFF
TGTGCCAGCTCCGGGGGGTTTGAAGCTTTCTTT
>TRBJ2-6|.|.|TRBV29-1
CSVRSSRANVLTF
TGCAGCGTTCGAAGCTCTAGGGCCAACGTCCTGACTTTC
>TRBJ2-1|.|TRBD2|TRBV19
CASREGLALNNEQFF
TGTGCCAGTAGAGAGGGACTAGCGCTTAACAATGAGCAGTTCTTC
>TRBJ2-2|.|TRBD2|TRBV7-2
CASSVLAGGVGELFF
TGTGCCAGCAGCGTTCTAGCGGGAGGGGTCGGGGAGCTGTTTTTT
>TRBJ2-7|.|.|TRBV29-1
CSVEDPDGVRGSYEQYF
TGCAGCGTTGAAGATCCGGATGGAGTTCGGGGCTCCTACGAGCAGTACTTC
>TRBJ2-5|.|TRBD2|TRBV5-1
CASSRPPAGGPQGQETQYF
TGCGCCAGCAGCCGACCTCCAGCGGGAGGGCCTCAAGGCCAAGAGACCCAGTACTTC
>TRBJ1-2|.|.|TRBV6-5
CASSYSFSGVAGYTF
TGTGCCAGCAGTTACTCATTTTCAGGGGTCGCTGGCTACACCTTC
>TRBJ2-5|.|.|TRBV11-2
CASSSILSAQYF
TGTGCCAGCAGCTCAATATTGTCGGCCCAGTACTTC
>TRBJ1-5|.|TRBD1|TRBV2
CASSEQDRGGQPQHF
TGTGCCAGCAGTGAGCAAGACAGGGGAGGTCAGCCCCAGCATTTT
>TRBJ2-7|.|.|TRBV7-9
CASSPWGAPEQYF
TGTGCCAGCAGCCCCTGGGGAGCGCCCGAGCAGTACTTC
>TRBJ2-1|.|.|TRBV23-1
CASSQGNHYPGNEQFF
TGCGCCAGCAGTCAAGGGAACCACTACCCGGGCAATGAGCAGTTCTTC